The 29 T cell receptor beta chains below come from one sample, sequenced in a study of blood T cell repertoires in COVID-19. TCRdb's table, derived via immunoSEQ multiplex PCR, lists solely in-frame clones and lacks some. The sample records around 200,000 clones, 85% being singletons. Sequenced input: peripheral blood. Receptors originate from an older person with COVID-19, enrolled during active disease.

V usage is TRBV28 and J usage is TRBJ2-7; unclear D gene. V was cut by 5 bases and J by 4 bases, with 3 bases left in between. CDR3 length: 10 amino acids. In germline, CDR1 is MDHEN, CDR2 SYDVKM. CDR3 residues: CASSHYEQYF. Here the CDR3 DNA reads TGTGCCAGCAGTCATTACGAGCAGTACTTC.

This chain joins TRBV7-6 and TRBJ2-3; weak D call: TRBD1 (8 bases). This CDR3 comprises 15 residues. The germline V gene has CDR1 SGHVS and CDR2 FNYEAQ. The germline V and J ends were trimmed by 5 bases and 3 bases, with 15 bases remaining between them. The CDR3 spells CASSNGQGGTDTQYF. The CDR3 region has the DNA TGTGCCAGCAGCAACGGACAGGGAGGGACAGATACGCAGTATTTT.

The gene calls are TRBV20-1 and TRBJ2-4, with D possibly matching TRBD1 (6 bases). Per the germline V gene, CDR1 is DFQATT and CDR2 is SNEGSKA (reference sequence). Trimming removed 4 bases at V and 3 bases at J, with 13 bases between. The CDR3 loop spans 14 amino acids. The DNA for the CDR3 is TGCAGTGCTAATGACAGGAGCGGCAAAAACATTCAGTACTTC. As protein: CSANDRSGKNIQYF.

V usage is TRBV7-9 and J usage is TRBJ1-6; 8 bases map to TRBD1. The CDR3 has 16 residues. V gave up 5 bases and J gave up 8 bases; unmatched junction bases: 11. The V gene's germline CDR1 is SEHNR and CDR2 FQNEAQ (reference sequence). CDR3 sequence reads: CASSPSPVTGDSPLHF. The DNA of the CDR3 is TGTGCCAGCAGCCCGTCACCTGTGACAGGGGATTCACCCCTCCACTTT.

The J gene is TRBJ2-2, the V gene TRBV18, with 8 nucleotides matching TRBD2. Germline V gene data show CDR1 as KGHSH and CDR2 as LQKENI. The trim removed 3 bases at V and 7 bases at J, leaving 10 bases unmatched. The CDR3 consists of 16 residues. The CDR3, as DNA: TGTGCCAGCTCACCGAGGGGAGCGGGAGCGATCGGGGAGCTGTTTTTT. As protein: CASSPRGAGAIGELFF.

The chain couples TRBV9 to TRBJ1-1, with 9 bases fitting TRBD1. V was clipped by 5 bases and J by 0 bases; unmatched bases: 8. Germline-derived CDR1 and CDR2 are SGDLS and YYNGEE. This CDR3 region has 16 residues. The CDR3 sequence is CASSTGGTAMNTEAFF. CDR3 coding DNA: TGTGCCAGCAGTACAGGGGGCACGGCAATGAACACTGAAGCTTTCTTT. The full variable domain, rest sourced from reference TRBV9 and TRBJ1-1, is DSGVTQTPKHLITATGQRVTLRCSPRSGDLSVYWYQQSLDQGLQFLIQYYNGEERAKGNILERFSAQQFPDLHSELNLSSLELGDSALYFCASSTGGTAMNTEAFFGQGTRLTVV.

The CDR3 DNA sequence: TGTGCCAGCAGCGGGAGGCAGAAGCCAACTAATGAAAAACTGTTTTTT. It yields the protein CASSGRQKPTNEKLFF. This rearrangement joins TRBV5-5 to TRBJ1-4, with unresolved D. Germline CDR1 is SGHKS and CDR2 is YYEKEE (reference sequence). The V and J ends lost 4 bases and 0 bases respectively, with 13 bases between them. The CDR3 loop spans 16 amino acids.

This clone was seen a few times. The CDR3 nucleotides read TGTGCCAGCAGCCCCACAGGGGCCCAGAACACTGAAGCTTTCTTT. This codes for CASSPTGAQNTEAFF. The genes are TRBV3-1 (or the pseudogene TRBV3-2) and TRBJ1-1; the match to TRBD1 covers 7 bases. CDR3 length: 15 amino acids. J gave up 1 base and V 4 bases, and 6 bases lay outside the gene matches. CDR1 LGHDT and CDR2 YNNKEL come from the germline V gene (reference sequence).

DNA for the CDR3: TGCGCCAGCACCCTGGGGCCAGGGGGGTTGATCTACGAGCAGTACTTC. It yields the protein CASTLGPGGLIYEQYF. The rearrangement uses TRBV5-1 and TRBJ2-7; D might be TRBD1 (7 bases). CDR3 length: 16 residues. V lost 6 bases and J lost 3, with 22 bases in between. In germline, CDR1 is SGHRS, CDR2 YFSETQ.

V gene TRBV27 combines with J gene TRBJ2-1, with 9 bases matching TRBD2. The V gene's germline CDR1 is MNHEY and CDR2 SMNVEV (reference sequence). With 10 bases clipped from V and 10 bases from J, the junction kept 17 bases outside the gene matches. The CDR3 has 15 residues. This CDR3 is CATMGPGSGRHEQFF. The DNA of the CDR3 is TGTGCCACCATGGGGCCGGGTAGCGGGAGACACGAGCAGTTCTTC.

This clone came up a few times. This chain connects TRBV7-9 to TRBJ2-7, with D possibly being TRBD1 (6 bases). This CDR3 contains 15 residues. Germline loops: CDR1 SEHNR, CDR2 FQNEAQ (reference sequence). The germline V and J ends were trimmed by 1 base and 2 bases, with 12 bases remaining between them. In nucleotides, the CDR3 is TGTGCCAGCAGCTTAGAGGACAGACCTACCTACGAGCAGTACTTC. It yields the protein CASSLEDRPTYEQYF.

The V and J genes are TRBV5-6 and TRBJ2-7; D possibly corresponds to TRBD1 (5 bases). The CDR3 runs 15 residues. Germline values: CDR1 SGHDT, CDR2 YYEEEE. V gave up 0 bases and J gave up 2 bases, with 12 bases separating them. CDR3 coding DNA: TGTGCCAGCAGCTTGGCCAGGGCCAGGCCCTACGAGCAGTACTTC. This sequence encodes CASSLARARPYEQYF.

In this sample, this clone turned up once. The chain joins TRBV28 to TRBJ1-5; D unresolved. Germline-derived CDR1 and CDR2 are MDHEN and SYDVKM. With 5 bases removed from V and 7 bases from J, the gap between germline ends came to 15 bases. This CDR3 is built from 14 residues. CDR3 nucleotides: TGTGCCAGCAGTCCCTCCGGCAGAGGACAGCCCCAGCATTTT. It codes for CASSPSGRGQPQHF.

This sequence joins TRBV5-6 and TRBJ1-2; D perhaps matches TRBD1 (5 bases). This CDR3 is 15 amino acids long. Per the germline V gene, CDR1 is SGHDT and CDR2 is YYEEEE. Trimming cost V 4 bases and J 4 bases, with 17 bases left between them. The CDR3 coding sequence is TGTGCCAGCAGCCCATACGCGTGGGGCGGCTATGGCTACACCTTC. Translating it yields CASSPYAWGGYGYTF.

V gene TRBV30 combines with J gene TRBJ2-5; weak D call: TRBD1 (7 bases). Trimming removed 3 bases from V and 5 bases from J, with 13 bases in between. CDR1 and CDR2 (germline): GTSNPN, SVGIG (reference sequence). This CDR3 has 13 residues. The DNA of the CDR3 is TGTGCCTGGAGCGGAGGGGGCGGGGAGACCCAGTACTTC. Residues: CAWSGGGGETQYF.

This chain's CDR3 is CASSSAGAYGEQYF. The DNA for the CDR3 is TGTGCCAGCAGCTCGGCTGGGGCCTACGGCGAGCAGTACTTC. The gene calls are TRBV7-9 and TRBJ2-7, with a possible D match to TRBD1 (5 bases). Trimming took 4 bases from V and 6 from J, leaving 16 bases between them. The CDR3 length is 14 residues. CDR1 is SEHNR, CDR2 FQNEAQ, per germline (reference sequence).

V and J are TRBV29-1 and TRBJ1-2, with a possible D match to TRBD1 (6 bases). Germline values: CDR1 SQVTM, CDR2 ANQGSEA. V was cut by 6 bases and J by 1 base, with 27 bases left in between. The CDR3 loop spans 18 amino acids. The CDR3 bases are TGCAGCGTGCGCCTAGGCGGGGGCGACAGGCGAAGTAACTATGGCTACACCTTC. It is translated as CSVRLGGGDRRSNYGYTF.

The rearrangement uses TRBV6-6 and TRBJ2-5; 13 bases map to TRBD2. The germline gives CDR1 MNHNY, CDR2 SVGAGI (reference sequence). The J segment lost 3 bases and the V segment lost 6 bases, leaving 4 bases of the junction unmatched. There are 15 residues in the CDR3. The CDR3 loop is CASSRGTSGEETQYF. The CDR3 nucleotides read TGTGCCAGCAGCCGAGGGACTAGCGGGGAAGAGACCCAGTACTTC.

The chain employs TRBV18 and TRBJ1-3, with a possible D match to TRBD1 (6 bases). Trimming stripped 1 base from V and 0 bases from J, with 13 bases between. Germline CDR1 is KGHSH and CDR2 is LQKENI. There are 17 residues in the CDR3. CDR3 DNA: TGTGCCAGCTCACCACGGGGGCCCACCGGCTCTGGAAACACCATATATTTT. Translating gives CASSPRGPTGSGNTIYF.

This chain joins TRBV7-3 and TRBJ1-1; maybe TRBD1 (5 bases). From germline, CDR1 is SGHTA and CDR2 FQGTGA. CDR3 length: 13 residues. The V end was cut by 5 bases, the J end by 6 bases, with 13 bases between. CDR3 residues: CASSTPGGAEAFF. The CDR3 DNA reads as TGTGCCAGCAGCACCCCGGGGGGGGCTGAAGCTTTCTTT.

The chain carries TRBV7-9 and TRBJ1-5; possibly TRBD1 for D (6 bases). Germline V gene sequence: CDR1 SEHNR, CDR2 FQNEAQ (reference sequence). CDR3 length equals 14 residues. The V end was cut by 4 bases, the J end by 5 bases, with 12 bases between. The CDR3 coding sequence is TGTGCCAGCAGCTCCGCGGGGGCAGATCAGCCCCAGCATTTT. Translation: CASSSAGADQPQHF.

The chain is built from TRBV6-5 and TRBJ2-7; 8 bases fit TRBD2. This CDR3 spans 14 amino acids. After removal of 6 bases from V and 3 bases from J, the junction contained 7 bases not matched to a gene. Looked up from germline, CDR1 is MNHEY and CDR2 is SVGAGI. The CDR3 DNA reads TGTGCCAGCAGCCCGACTAGCGCGGTCTACGAGCAGTACTTC. It is translated as CASSPTSAVYEQYF.

The J gene is TRBJ2-4, the V gene TRBV27; possibly TRBD2 for D (5 bases). Between the trimmed V and J ends, which lost 2 bases and 1 base, there was a span of 9 bases. CDR1 MNHEY and CDR2 SMNVEV come from the germline V gene (reference sequence). The CDR3 loop spans 15 amino acids. The DNA of the CDR3 is TGTGCCAGCAGTTTAGCGGGTAGTGCCAAAAACATTCAGTACTTC. Translating it yields CASSLAGSAKNIQYF.

V is TRBV27 and J is TRBJ1-1; TRBD1 agrees at 7 bases. The CDR3 length is 16 residues. Germline V CDR1 and CDR2: MNHEY, SMNVEV (reference sequence). V lost 11 bases and J lost 2; bases outside the gene matches: 17. CDR3 loop: CAGPPLEGQNNTEAFF. CDR3 coding DNA: TGTGCCGGCCCCCCCCTCGAGGGACAGAATAACACTGAAGCTTTCTTT.

The chain couples TRBV6-5 to TRBJ2-1, with D perhaps matching TRBD1 (6 bases). V was clipped by 6 bases and J by 14 bases, with 17 bases between them. Germline lookup yields CDR1 MNHEY and CDR2 SVGAGI. CDR3 length: 12 residues. CDR3 sequence (DNA): TGTGCCAGCAGCGACCCCGGGACAAACGAGTTCTTC. It encodes CASSDPGTNEFF.

This chain links TRBV9 with TRBJ1-6; 12 positions agree with TRBD1. The J segment lost 7 bases and the V segment lost 3 bases, leaving 8 bases of the junction unmatched. Germline loops: CDR1 SGDLS, CDR2 YYNGEE. The CDR3 is 17 residues long. CDR3 region: CASSARDRGPWNSPLHF. CDR3 nucleotide sequence: TGTGCCAGCAGCGCCAGGGACAGGGGGCCGTGGAATTCACCCCTCCACTTT.

In this sample, this clone turned up a few times. The chain joins TRBV7-2 to TRBJ2-3, with 9 positions matching TRBD2. The CDR3 sequence is 16 residues long. V was pared by 3 bases and J by 5 bases, with 9 bases of the junction left unmatched. The germline V gene encodes CDR1 SGHTA and CDR2 FQGNSA. The CDR3 coding sequence is TGTGCCAGCAGCTTTTTGCCGGGACTAGCAAGAGATACGCAGTATTTT. Translated, it gives CASSFLPGLARDTQYF. The full variable domain, completed using reference TRBV7-2 and TRBJ2-3, is GAGVSQSPSNKVTEKGKDVELRCDPISGHTALYWYRQSLGQGLEFLIYFQGNSAPDKSGLPSDRFSAERTGGSVSTLTIQRTQQEDSAVYLCASSFLPGLARDTQYFGPGTRLTVL.

This clone was observed a single time. The genes are TRBV7-2 and TRBJ1-1, with D perhaps matching TRBD1 (5 bases). The CDR3 spans 16 residues. Deletions cut 4 bases from V and 4 bases from J, with 19 bases between. Germline lookup yields CDR1 SGHTA and CDR2 FQGNSA. CDR3 residues: CASSSMLTAGSTEAFF. The CDR3 bases are TGTGCCAGCAGCTCAATGTTGACAGCTGGATCCACTGAAGCTTTCTTT.

This chain connects TRBV4-3 to TRBJ1-5, with TRBD1 identical over 10 bases. CDR1 and CDR2 from the germline V gene are LGHNA and YSLEER. CDR3 length equals 17 residues. V lost 7 bases and J lost 2; bases outside the gene matches: 11. The DNA of the CDR3 is TGCGCCAGCAACAGGACAGGGGGGGTTTGGGGCAATCAGCCCCAGCATTTT. It yields the protein CASNRTGGVWGNQPQHF.